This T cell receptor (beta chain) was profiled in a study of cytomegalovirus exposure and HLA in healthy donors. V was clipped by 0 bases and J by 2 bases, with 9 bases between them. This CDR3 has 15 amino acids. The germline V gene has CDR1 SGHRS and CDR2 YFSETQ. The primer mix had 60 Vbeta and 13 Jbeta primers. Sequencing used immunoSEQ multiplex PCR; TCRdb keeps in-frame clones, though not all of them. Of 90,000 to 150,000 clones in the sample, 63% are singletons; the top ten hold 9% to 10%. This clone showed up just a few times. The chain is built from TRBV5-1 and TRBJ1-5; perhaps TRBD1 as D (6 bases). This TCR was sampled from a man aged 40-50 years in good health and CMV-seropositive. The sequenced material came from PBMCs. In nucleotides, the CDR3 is TGCGCCAGCAGCTTGGCGGGGGGCCGCAATCAGCCCCAGCATTTT. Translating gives CASSLAGGRNQPQHF.